The rows below give T cell receptor beta chains drawn from one sample of a study of blood T cell repertoires in COVID-19. Some clones are missing from TCRdb's copy, which holds only in-frame ones; the method was immunoSEQ multiplex PCR. Of approximately 250,000 clones listed, about 91% are singletons. The specimen was PBMCs or T cells enriched from blood (not recorded which). Receptors were obtained from a woman between 40 and 55 years old with acute COVID-19. CDR3s include the opening cysteine and the closing phenylalanine or tryptophan. Expanded clones get a size class; other rows say once, few or many, or leave the size out.

v_call,j_call,clone_size,cdr3_aa
TRBV5-1,TRBJ2-2,NA,CASSLYRQPGELFF
TRBV12-3/TRBV12-4,TRBJ1-3,NA,CASSASGNTIYF
TRBV6-5,TRBJ2-7,NA,CASRYAGVQYF
TRBV2,TRBJ1-5,once,CASSAEGDSNQPQHF
TRBV11-2,TRBJ2-5,NA,CASSKQRIGAQQETQYF
TRBV5-1,TRBJ2-3,NA,CASSLGGAGGRDTQYF
TRBV9,TRBJ1-2,NA,CASSVVQGAGGYTF
TRBV5-8,TRBJ2-1,NA,CASILAGGPSNEQFF
TRBV7-2,TRBJ1-2,NA,CASSPDSYGYTF
TRBV7-2,TRBJ1-2,NA,CASSSSFDSNYGYTF
TRBV4-2,TRBJ2-4,NA,CASSQEYRDAKNIQYF
TRBV29-1,TRBJ1-1,NA,CSVGMTGTNTEAFF
TRBV5-1,TRBJ1-1,NA,CASSLEGVSAEAFF
TRBV4-3,TRBJ2-5,NA,CASSHQLGGIVVETQYF